This T cell receptor beta chain was recorded in a study of identical twins. Study-level points and caveats: Abundant beta clonotypes from cord blood bore fewer insertions; memory repertoires lacked this pattern.

Regarding this clonotype: Its antigen is unknown.

The CDR3 contains 12 residues. Per the germline V gene, CDR1 is SQVTM and CDR2 is ANQGSEA. The J segment lost 7 bases and the V segment lost 3 bases, leaving 2 bases of the junction unmatched. Template switching supplied a universal primer site; unique molecular identifiers were carried on the cDNA. TCRdb used MiXCR to reprocess the 5' RACE reads, holding one entry per CDR3 protein. The repertoire consists of 400,000 to 500,000 distinct CDR3 sequences, with about 18% occurring once and the leading ten covering roughly 12%. The sequencing input was naive T cells sorted from blood. The rearrangement joins TRBV29-1 to TRBJ2-5, with 10 bases aligning to TRBD2. The origin of this receptor is a man aged 45-65 years in good health. Here the CDR3 reads CSVELAGVTQYF. The CDR3 bases are TGCAGCGTTGAGCTAGCGGGAGTGACCCAGTACTTC.